This T cell receptor beta chain was identified in a study of human T cells and chemical hapten exposure. For the study at large: Patients having alopecia areata, totalis or universalis were mostly female. Slight differences in pooled library volume were the main source of varying TCR yields across samples.

Time point noted: pre-sensitization, week 0. Regarding treatment: therapeutic diphenylcyclopropenone sensitization with weekly scalp DPC. Each CDR3 protein is one row after TCRdb ran MiXCR on the RACE reads. This table holds over 35,000 distinct CDR3 sequences, about 10% found once. The germline CDR1 and CDR2 sequences are SGHRS and YFSETQ. This CDR3 is built from 13 residues. V lost 1 base, J lost 4 bases, and 8 bases lay in between. This specimen consisted of whole blood, obtained in connection with sensitization to the hapten diphenylcyclopropenone (DPC). The clonotype was recovered from a man aged 25-45 years with alopecia areata. Some clones in this sample may be carry-over from other donors' samples. This chain uses TRBV5-1 with TRBJ1-2, with D possibly TRBD1 on 5 matching bases. CDR3 coding DNA: TGCGCCAGCAGCTTGTCAGGGACCTATGGCTACACCTTC. It is translated as CASSLSGTYGYTF.